Below are 6 T cell receptor beta chains sequenced from a single sample in a study of blood T cell repertoires in COVID-19. Libraries were prepared by immunoSEQ multiplex PCR; TCRdb keeps only in-frame clonotypes and omits some of them. The sample lists 70,000 to 80,000 clones, 65% to 90% occurring once. The sequenced material came from peripheral blood. All receptors come from a man older than 75 with acute or convalescent COVID-19.

The rearrangement joins TRBV18 to TRBJ1-5, with 10 bases that match TRBD1. Germline V gene lookup returns CDR1 KGHSH and CDR2 LQKENI. The CDR3 contains 13 residues. Trimming at V came to 7 bases and at J to 5 bases, leaving 2 bases not matched to a gene. The CDR3 region has the DNA TGTGCCAGCTGTGGGACAGGGGATCAGCCCCAGCATTTT. Amino acid sequence: CASCGTGDQPQHF. Based on the CDR3 plus reference TRBV18 and TRBJ1-5, the full variable domain is NAGVMQNPRHLVRRRGQEARLRCSPMKGHSHVYWYRQLPEEGLKFMVYLQKENIIDESGMPKERFSAEFPKEGPSILRIQQVVRGDSAAYFCASCGTGDQPQHFGDGTRLSIL.

Turning to this clone: At one end the junction does not follow the germline gene, possibly because of a read error. This chain links TRBV7-7 with TRBJ2-2; tentative D call: TRBD2 (6 bases). From germline, CDR1 is SSHAT and CDR2 FNYEAQ (reference sequence). This CDR3 is built from 13 residues. The CDR3 nucleotides are TGTGCTAGCAGCCCGGGAGTTAACGGGGAGCTGTTTTTT. It translates to CASSPGVNGELFF.

This sequence joins TRBV7-2 and TRBJ2-4; D is perhaps TRBD1 (6 bases). Germline V gene sequence: CDR1 SGHTA, CDR2 FQGNSA. The germline V and J ends were trimmed by 8 bases and 2 bases, with 13 bases remaining between them. CDR3 length: 14 amino acids. CDR3 residues: CASSLGATKNIQYF. The DNA of the CDR3 is TGTGCCAGCTCCCTGGGGGCTACCAAAAACATTCAGTACTTC.

The chain couples TRBV15 to TRBJ2-3; D is unresolved. Germline CDR1 reads LNHNV; CDR2 reads YYDKDF (reference sequence). The CDR3 sequence is 14 residues long. V dropped 2 bases and J dropped 5 bases, with 11 bases sitting between them. In DNA, the CDR3 is TGTGCCACCAGCAGACCCCAGGTCGTAGATACGCAGTATTTT. Protein sequence: CATSRPQVVDTQYF.

The rearrangement joins TRBV28 to TRBJ1-1; D is uncertain. The CDR3 is 12 amino acids. Looked up from germline, CDR1 is MDHEN and CDR2 is SYDVKM. V lost 7 bases and J lost 11, with 17 bases in between. The CDR3 region has the DNA TGTGCCAGCACTAATAGTCCCGCCTCCGCTTTCTTT. Its translation is CASTNSPASAFF.

CDR3 in DNA: TGTGCCAGCAGCCCCGGACAGGGCCGCATGAACACTGAAGCTTTCTTT. Translation gives CASSPGQGRMNTEAFF. The rearrangement uses TRBV7-2 and TRBJ1-1, with TRBD1 identical over 8 bases. CDR3 size: 16 residues. The ends lost 5 bases at V and 0 bases at J; junction bases unmatched: 8. CDR1 is SGHTA, CDR2 FQGNSA, per germline.